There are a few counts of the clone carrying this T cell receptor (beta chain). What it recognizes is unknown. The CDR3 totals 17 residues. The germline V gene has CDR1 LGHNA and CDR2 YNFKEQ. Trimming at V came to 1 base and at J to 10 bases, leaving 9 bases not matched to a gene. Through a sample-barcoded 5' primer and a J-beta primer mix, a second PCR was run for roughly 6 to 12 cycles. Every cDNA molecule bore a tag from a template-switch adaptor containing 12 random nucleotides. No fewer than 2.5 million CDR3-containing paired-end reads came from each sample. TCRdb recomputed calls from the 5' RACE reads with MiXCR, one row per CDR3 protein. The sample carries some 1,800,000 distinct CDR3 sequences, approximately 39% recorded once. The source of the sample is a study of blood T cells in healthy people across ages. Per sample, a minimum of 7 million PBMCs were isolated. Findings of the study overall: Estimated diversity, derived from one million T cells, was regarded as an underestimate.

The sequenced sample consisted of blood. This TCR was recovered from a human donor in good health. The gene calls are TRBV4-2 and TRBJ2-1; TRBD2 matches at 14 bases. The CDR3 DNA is TGTGCCAGCAGCCAAGCCTCTGGACTAGCGGGGGGTAGGGAGCAGTTCTTC. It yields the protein CASSQASGLAGGREQFF.